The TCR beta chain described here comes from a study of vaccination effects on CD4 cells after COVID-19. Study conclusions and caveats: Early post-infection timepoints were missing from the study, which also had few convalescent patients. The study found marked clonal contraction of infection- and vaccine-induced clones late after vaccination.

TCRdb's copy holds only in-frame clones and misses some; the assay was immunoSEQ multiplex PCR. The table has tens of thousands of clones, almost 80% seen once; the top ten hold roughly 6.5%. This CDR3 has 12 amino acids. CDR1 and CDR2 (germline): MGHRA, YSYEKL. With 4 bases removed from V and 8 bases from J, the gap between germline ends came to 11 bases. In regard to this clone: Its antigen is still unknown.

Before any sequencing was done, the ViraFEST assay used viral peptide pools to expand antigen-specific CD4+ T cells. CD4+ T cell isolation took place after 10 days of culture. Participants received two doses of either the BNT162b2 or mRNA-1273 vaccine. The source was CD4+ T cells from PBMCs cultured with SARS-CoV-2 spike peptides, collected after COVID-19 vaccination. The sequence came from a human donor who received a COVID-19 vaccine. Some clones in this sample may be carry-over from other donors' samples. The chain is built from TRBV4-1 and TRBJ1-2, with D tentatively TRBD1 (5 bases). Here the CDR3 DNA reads TGCGCCAGCAGCCGGTTTGAGGGGGGCTACACCTTC. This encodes CASSRFEGGYTF.